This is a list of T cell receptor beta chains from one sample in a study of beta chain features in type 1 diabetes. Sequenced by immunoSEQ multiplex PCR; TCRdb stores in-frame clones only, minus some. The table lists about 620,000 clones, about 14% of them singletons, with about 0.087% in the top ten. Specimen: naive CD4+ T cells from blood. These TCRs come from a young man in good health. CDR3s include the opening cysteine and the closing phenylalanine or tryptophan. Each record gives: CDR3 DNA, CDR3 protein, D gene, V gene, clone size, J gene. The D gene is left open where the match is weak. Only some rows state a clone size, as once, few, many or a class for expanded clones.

TGCGCCAGCAGCCACCGAGTAATTGGTCACCAAGAGACCCAGTACTTC,CASSHRVIGHQETQYF,NA,TRBV4-3,few,TRBJ2-5
TGTGCCAGCAGCTTACTGACAGGGGTTTATGGGGCCAACGTCCTGACTTTC,CASSLLTGVYGANVLTF,TRBD1,TRBV7-9,few,TRBJ2-6
TGTGCCATCAGTGAGTCGAGAAAAAACGGGGAGCTGTTTTTT,CAISESRKNGELFF,NA,TRBV10-3,few,TRBJ2-2
TGCGCCAGCAGCCCCCGGGGACGGGGTGGTGAGGGCTACACCTTC,CASSPRGRGGEGYTF,NA,TRBV4-3,few,TRBJ1-2
TGTGCCAGTAGTCCTACAACTAGCGGGATAACCTACGAGCAGTACTTC,CASSPTTSGITYEQYF,TRBD2,TRBV19,NA,TRBJ2-7
TGTGCCAGCACCCACCGGGGGGAAGAGACCCAGTACTTC,CASTHRGEETQYF,TRBD2,TRBV7-9,few,TRBJ2-5
TGTGCCAGCAGCAAAGACGTGCGGGGGGAGGCTGACTACGAGCAGTACTTC,CASSKDVRGEADYEQYF,NA,TRBV21-1,NA,TRBJ2-7
TGTGCCACCAGGAGGAGGGACAACGAGCAGTACTTC,CATRRRDNEQYF,NA,TRBV15,few,TRBJ2-7
TGTGCCAGCAGCCTAACCCTTCAGGGTAGGAACACTGAAGCTTTCTTT,CASSLTLQGRNTEAFF,NA,TRBV7-9,few,TRBJ1-1
TGTGCCAGCAGTACGAGGGCGTATACTAACTATGGCTACACCTTC,CASSTRAYTNYGYTF,NA,TRBV6-6,NA,TRBJ1-2
TGTGCCAGCAGCGTAGGAGCTTGGACTAGCGACACCTACGAGCAGTACTTC,CASSVGAWTSDTYEQYF,TRBD2,TRBV9,few,TRBJ2-7
TGTGCCAGCAGTAGGGGACAGGGTAATGAAAAACTGTTTTTT,CASSRGQGNEKLFF,TRBD1,TRBV2,once,TRBJ1-4
TGTGCCAGCAGTTTAGAGGGGGCCGCCTACGAGCAGTACTTC,CASSLEGAAYEQYF,TRBD1,TRBV27,NA,TRBJ2-7
TGTGCCAGCAGCCTAGAAGGACAGGGCCCGCAGTATTTT,CASSLEGQGPQYF,TRBD1,TRBV4-2,few,TRBJ2-3
TGTGCCAGCAGCTTGGAGACAATGTCCACTGAAGCTTTCTTT,CASSLETMSTEAFF,NA,TRBV5-5,NA,TRBJ1-1
TGCGCCAGCAGCTTGCGGGCGACTAGTGACACCGGGGAGCTGTTTTTT,CASSLRATSDTGELFF,NA,TRBV5-1,few,TRBJ2-2
TGCGCCAGCAGCTTCACCCGACTAGCGGCCTACGAGCAGTACTTC,CASSFTRLAAYEQYF,TRBD2,TRBV5-1,NA,TRBJ2-7
TGTGCCAGCAGCTTAAAGGGCGGGACCCAACTAACTAACTATGGCTACACCTTC,CASSLKGGTQLTNYGYTF,NA,TRBV7-3,NA,TRBJ1-2
TGTGCCTGGAGTGTAAGGACCGTCTTAAGGGAAGCTTTCTTT,CAWSVRTVLREAFF,NA,TRBV30,few,TRBJ1-1